The sample holds many counts of the clone carrying this T cell receptor beta chain. Antigen: not known. The CDR3 has 12 amino acids. With 5 bases removed from V and 2 bases from J, the gap between germline ends came to 3 bases. The germline V gene has CDR1 WNHNN and CDR2 SYGVQD (reference sequence). The sample belongs to a study of T cells after posttransplantation cyclophosphamide. Study outcomes and limitations: Blood and skin or GI T cell repertoires showed limited TRB overlap. TRB clonality was highly associated with recipient CMV seropositivity and reactivation.

TCRdb keeps only in-frame clones here, not all; method: immunoSEQ multiplex PCR. The sample contains under 40,000 clones, none of them singletons. The receptor was isolated from a woman aged 45-65 years in good health and a related stem cell transplant donor. The source material was PBMCs. The rearrangement links TRBV10-1 to TRBJ2-2, with D hard to call. DNA for the CDR3: TGCGCCAGCAGTCTAAACACCGGGGAGCTGTTTTTT. It encodes CASSLNTGELFF.